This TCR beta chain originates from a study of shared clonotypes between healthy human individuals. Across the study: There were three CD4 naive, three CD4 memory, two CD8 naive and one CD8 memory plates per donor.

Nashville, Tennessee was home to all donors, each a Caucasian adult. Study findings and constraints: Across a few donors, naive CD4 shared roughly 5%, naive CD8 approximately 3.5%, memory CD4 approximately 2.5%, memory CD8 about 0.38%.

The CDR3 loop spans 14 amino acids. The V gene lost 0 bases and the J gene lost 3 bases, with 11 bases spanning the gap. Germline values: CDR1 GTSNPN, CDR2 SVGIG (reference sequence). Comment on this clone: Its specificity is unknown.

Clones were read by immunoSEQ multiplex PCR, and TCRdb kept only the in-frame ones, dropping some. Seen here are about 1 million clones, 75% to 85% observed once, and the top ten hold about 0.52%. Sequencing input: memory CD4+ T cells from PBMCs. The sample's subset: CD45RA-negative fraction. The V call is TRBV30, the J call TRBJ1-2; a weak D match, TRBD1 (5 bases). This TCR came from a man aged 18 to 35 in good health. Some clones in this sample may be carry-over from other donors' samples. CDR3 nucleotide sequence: TGTGCCTGGAGTGTACAGGCGGAGTACTATGGCTACACCTTC. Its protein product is CAWSVQAEYYGYTF.